This T cell receptor beta chain was found in a study of T cell responses to AZD1222 COVID-19 vaccine (dated by TCRdb to 2020 to 2023). Study-level background: A total of more than 230 trial participants underwent TCR sequencing, of whom some 210 received two doses of AZD1222 and 26 received two doses of the MenACWY control vaccine. Trial participants were enrolled by age into 18-55, 56-69 and 70-plus year subgroups, with roughly 150, 30 and 60 TCR-sequenced participants respectively.

As for this clone: Its antigen remains unidentified. No base quality values were provided; no much bigger clone lies one nucleotide off.

The CDR3 regions of human TCRbeta chains were subjected to immunosequencing. The paper's processing steps were these. Repertoire TCRs were matched against a reference library of SARS-CoV-2-specific TCRs generated with the MIRA antigen-specificity platform. Breadth was defined as the fraction of unique TCRs that were SARS-CoV-2-associated, and depth was defined as the fraction of total T cells that were SARS-CoV-2-associated. Using the MIRA data, each spike-specific TCR was assigned both to the spike region to which the TCR was reactive and to a CD4 or CD8 class. Log10-transformed breadth and depth values were compared by one-way ANOVA with Sidak's multiple comparisons tests. The immuneACCESS repertoire file appears here via TCRdb, limited to in-frame rearrangements. These files lack a portion of the clones; in checked studies, under half of the deficit traces to unresolved V genes, and the cause of the others is not known. From that table come the V and J calls and clone size; the DNA was used to work out D and trimming. Across this sample there are 100,000 or so clones, with over 80% seen only once. Around a tenth of the sample lies in the top ten.

The full study reports these points: Because no day 14 peak-response samples were available, repertoires were characterized only after the peak T cell response. Conclusions about previously exposed vaccinees were limited because only five to seven AZD1222 recipients were SARS-CoV-2 seropositive at baseline. The 56-69-year group was small, and its depth increase did not reach significance, likely because of low power. Epitopes outside the regions mutated in the B.1.351 and B.1.1.7 variants were reportedly recognized by nearly half of the unique spike-specific TCRs. The whole spike protein was spanned by vaccine-associated CD4 TCRs, and dominant responses were seen in regions 160-218 and 743-854. After two AZD1222 doses, both the breadth and the depth of spike-specific TCRs were significantly higher than at day 0 and than in MenACWY recipients. Participants were mostly white British and included more females than males, and it was suggested by the authors that clonal diversity may have been underestimated.

V lost 1 base and J lost 3 bases; the stretch between them is 18 bases long. The CDR3 runs 17 residues from the cysteine to the phenylalanine. Just the 51-base CDR3 DNA is kept, in frame starting at base 1. The germline V gene (reference sequence) supplies CDR1 LGHDT and CDR2 YNNKEL. The sample's time point label, in plain terms: about 28 days (+/-7) after the second vaccine dose. AZD1222 recipients with second doses at about 4 weeks or about 12 weeks were pooled, because spike-specific TCR depth and breadth did not differ between schedules. Vaccinee samples were obtained from the UK trials COV001 and COV002, which included a single-blind randomized controlled phase 2/3 trial of AZD1222 (ChAdOx1 nCoV-19) in healthy adults. Trial participant PBMC samples were collected at day 0 and day 28 after the second dose for TCRbeta chain sequencing.

The sequenced sample was peripheral blood, obtained 28 days after the second AZD1222 dose. The chain is encoded by TRBV3-1 (or the pseudogene TRBV3-2) joined to TRBJ1-2, with no D gene named confidently. The TCR comes from an adult who received the AZD1222 COVID-19 vaccine. The nucleotide sequence reads TGTGCCAGCAGCCAAGGGTTCAAATTTACGTTTGACTATGGCTACACCTTC. This yields the protein CASSQGFKFTFDYGYTF.